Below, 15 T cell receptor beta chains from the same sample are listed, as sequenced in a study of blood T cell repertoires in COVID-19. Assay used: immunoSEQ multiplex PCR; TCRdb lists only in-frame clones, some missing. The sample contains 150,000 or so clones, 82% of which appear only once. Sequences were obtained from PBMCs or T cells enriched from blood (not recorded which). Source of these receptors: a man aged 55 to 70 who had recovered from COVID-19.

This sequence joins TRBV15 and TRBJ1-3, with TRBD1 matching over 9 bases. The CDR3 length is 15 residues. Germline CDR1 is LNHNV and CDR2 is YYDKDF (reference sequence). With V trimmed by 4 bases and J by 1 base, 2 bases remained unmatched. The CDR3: CATSIDRGSGNTIYF. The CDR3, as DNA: TGTGCCACCAGCATTGACAGGGGGTCTGGAAACACCATATATTTT.

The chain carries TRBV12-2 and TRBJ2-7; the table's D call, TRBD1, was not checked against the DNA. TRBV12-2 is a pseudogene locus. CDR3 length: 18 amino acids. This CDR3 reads CAIIPDRKIRRSSYEQYF. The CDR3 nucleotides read TGTGCAATTATCCCTGACAGGAAGATAAGGAGGAGCTCCTACGAGCAGTACTTC.

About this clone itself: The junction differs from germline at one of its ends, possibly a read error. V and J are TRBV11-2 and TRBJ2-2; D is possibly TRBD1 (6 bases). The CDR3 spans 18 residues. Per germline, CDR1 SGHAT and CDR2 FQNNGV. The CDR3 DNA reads TGTGCCAGCAGCGCGACGGTCCTTTACCAGGGGAACGCCGGGGAGCTGTTTTTT. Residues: CASSATVLYQGNAGELFF.

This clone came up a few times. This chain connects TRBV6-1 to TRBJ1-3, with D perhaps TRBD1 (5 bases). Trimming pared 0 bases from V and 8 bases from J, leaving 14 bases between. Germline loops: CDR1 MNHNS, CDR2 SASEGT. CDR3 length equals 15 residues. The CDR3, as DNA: TGTGCCAGCAGTGAAGCTTATCGGGACTGGGACACCATATATTTT. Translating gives CASSEAYRDWDTIYF.

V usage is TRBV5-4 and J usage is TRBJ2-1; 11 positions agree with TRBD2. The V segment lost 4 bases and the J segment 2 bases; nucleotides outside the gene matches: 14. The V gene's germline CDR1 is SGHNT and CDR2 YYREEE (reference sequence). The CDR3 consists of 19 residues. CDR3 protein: CASSSLGQLAGVPYNEQFF. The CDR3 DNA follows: TGTGCCAGCAGCAGTCTAGGCCAACTAGCGGGAGTCCCCTACAATGAGCAGTTCTTC.

This CDR3 is CATRGYSTDTQYF. CDR3 nucleotides: TGTGCCACCCGGGGATACAGCACAGATACGCAGTATTTT. The chain combines TRBV12-3 or TRBV12-4 with TRBJ2-3; perhaps TRBD2 as D (5 bases). This CDR3 contains 13 residues. Trimming pared 10 bases from V and 0 bases from J, leaving 11 bases between.

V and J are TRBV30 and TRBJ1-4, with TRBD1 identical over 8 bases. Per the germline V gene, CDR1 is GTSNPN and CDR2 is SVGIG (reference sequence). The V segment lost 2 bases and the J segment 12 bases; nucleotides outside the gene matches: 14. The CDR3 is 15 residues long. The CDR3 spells CAWSTTGGIGWELFF. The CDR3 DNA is TGTGCCTGGAGTACAACAGGGGGTATCGGCTGGGAACTGTTTTTT.

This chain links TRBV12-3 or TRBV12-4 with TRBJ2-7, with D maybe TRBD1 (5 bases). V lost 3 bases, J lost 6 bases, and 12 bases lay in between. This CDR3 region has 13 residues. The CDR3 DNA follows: TGTGCCAGCAGTTTTGGCAGGGTGGGCGAGCAGTACTTC. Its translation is CASSFGRVGEQYF.

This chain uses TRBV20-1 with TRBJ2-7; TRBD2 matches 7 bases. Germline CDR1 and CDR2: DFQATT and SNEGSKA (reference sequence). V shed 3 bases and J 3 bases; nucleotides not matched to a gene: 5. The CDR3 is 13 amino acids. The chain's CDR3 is CSASVGGFYEQYF. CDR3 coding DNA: TGCAGTGCTAGTGTCGGGGGGTTCTACGAGCAGTACTTC.

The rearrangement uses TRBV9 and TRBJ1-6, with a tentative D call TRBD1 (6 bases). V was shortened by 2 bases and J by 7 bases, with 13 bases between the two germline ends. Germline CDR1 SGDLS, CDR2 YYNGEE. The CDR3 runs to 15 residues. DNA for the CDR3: TGTGCCAGCAGCGTGACAGGATTCCGAAATTCACCCCTCCACTTT. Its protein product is CASSVTGFRNSPLHF.

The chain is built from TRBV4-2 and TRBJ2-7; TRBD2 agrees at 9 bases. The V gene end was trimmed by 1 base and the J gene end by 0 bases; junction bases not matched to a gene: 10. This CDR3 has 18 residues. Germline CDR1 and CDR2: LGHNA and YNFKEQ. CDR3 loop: CASSQASGLAGSSYEQYF. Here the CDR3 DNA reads TGTGCCAGCAGCCAAGCCTCGGGGCTAGCGGGAAGCTCCTACGAGCAGTACTTC.

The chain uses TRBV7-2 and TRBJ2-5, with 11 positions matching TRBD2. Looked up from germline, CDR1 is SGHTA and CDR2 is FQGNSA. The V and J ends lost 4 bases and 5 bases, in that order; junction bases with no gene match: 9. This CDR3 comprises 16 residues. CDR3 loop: CASSSLSGRARETQYF. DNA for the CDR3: TGTGCCAGCAGCTCCCTTAGCGGGAGGGCCCGGGAGACCCAGTACTTC.

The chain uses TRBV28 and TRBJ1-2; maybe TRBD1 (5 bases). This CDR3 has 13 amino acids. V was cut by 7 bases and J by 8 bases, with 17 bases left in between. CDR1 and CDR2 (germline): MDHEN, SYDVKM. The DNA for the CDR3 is TGTGCCAGCAATGTAGGGGACTGGTTAGGCTACACCTTC. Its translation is CASNVGDWLGYTF.

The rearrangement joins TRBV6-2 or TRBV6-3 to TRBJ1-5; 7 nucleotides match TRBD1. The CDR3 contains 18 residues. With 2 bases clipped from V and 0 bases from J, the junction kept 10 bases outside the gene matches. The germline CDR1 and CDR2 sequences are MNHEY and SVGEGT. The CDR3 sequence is CASSYPPDRVDSNQPQHF. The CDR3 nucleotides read TGTGCCAGCAGTTACCCTCCTGACAGGGTCGATAGCAATCAGCCCCAGCATTTT.

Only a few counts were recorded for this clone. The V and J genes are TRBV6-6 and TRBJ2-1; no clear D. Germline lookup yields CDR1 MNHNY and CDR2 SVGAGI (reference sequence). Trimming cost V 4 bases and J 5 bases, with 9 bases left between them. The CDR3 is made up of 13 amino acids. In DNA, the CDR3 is TGTGCCAGCAGTTCCGCGTCCAACAATGAGCAGTTCTTC. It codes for CASSSASNNEQFF.